What follows are 11 T cell receptor beta chains derived from one specimen sequenced in a study of vaccination and CD4 T cells after COVID-19. Oncomine TCR Beta short-read sequencing was applied to DNA from cultured CD4+ T cells. TCRdb analysed the PCR reads with MiXCR anew, one entry per CDR3 protein. The sample shows 6,500 to 9,500 distinct CDR3 sequences, about half of them seen only once. The treatment here: approximately nine-day PBMC culture with coronavirus spike peptide pools or control peptides (ViraFEST assay). According to the study, CD4+ T cells from the unexposed donor were gathered ahead of the COVID-19 pandemic (2011-2018). These receptors are not linked to any known antigen. Material: CD4+ T cells from blood, cultured in vitro. The receptors stem from a human donor in good health.

CDR3 nucleotide sequence: TGTGCCTCCGACTTGGGCCAGGAAAAACTGTTTTTT. Amino acids: CASDLGQEKLFF. The J gene is TRBJ1-4, the V gene TRBV7-9; D not resolved. Germline loops: CDR1 SEHNR, CDR2 FQNEAQ (reference sequence). Trimming left V 11 bases short and J 8 bases short, with 15 bases between. This CDR3 has 12 amino acids.

The table lists this clonotype with a few counts. This rearrangement joins TRBV6-2 or TRBV6-3 to TRBJ2-7; possible D gene TRBD2, 5 bases. V lost 7 bases to trimming and J lost 1 base, with 17 bases between them. Germline V gene data show CDR1 as MNHEY and CDR2 as SVGEGT. The CDR3 has 15 residues. This CDR3 reads CASTPGKQSSYEQYF. CDR3 bases: TGTGCCAGCACCCCGGGGAAACAGTCTTCCTACGAGCAGTACTTC.

The CDR3 sequence: CASSTDRSSGSPLHF. In nucleotides, the CDR3 is TGTGCCAGCAGTACCGACAGGTCTAGTGGTTCACCCCTCCACTTT. The chain carries TRBV7-2 and TRBJ1-6, with D possibly matching TRBD1 (6 bases). Deletions cut 6 bases from V and 9 bases from J, with 18 bases between. The CDR3 is 15 residues long. Germline V gene lookup returns CDR1 SGHTA and CDR2 FQGNSA. The variable domain in full, with the rest retrieved from reference TRBV7-2 and TRBJ1-6, is GAGVSQSPSNKVTEKGKDVELRCDPISGHTALYWYRQSLGQGLEFLIYFQGNSAPDKSGLPSDRFSAERTGGSVSTLTIQRTQQEDSAVYLCASSTDRSSGSPLHFGNGTRLTVT.

The chain couples TRBV10-3 to TRBJ1-2, with D possibly being TRBD1 (5 bases). The CDR3 has 14 residues. V lost 6 bases, J lost 3 bases, and 14 bases lay in between. The V gene's germline CDR1 is ENHRY and CDR2 SYGVKD. CDR3 amino acids: CAISDRGADYGYTF. The CDR3 nucleotides are TGTGCCATCAGCGACAGAGGGGCAGACTATGGCTACACCTTC.

This clonotype has more than one count but fewer than ten. The V gene is TRBV7-2, the J gene TRBJ2-7; D not resolved. CDR1 is SGHTA, CDR2 FQGNSA, per germline. CDR3 length: 11 residues. Trimming removed 2 bases at V and 6 bases at J, with 5 bases between. CDR3 bases: TGTGCCAGCAGCTTATTGTCCGAGCAGTACTTC. Translating gives CASSLLSEQYF.

The CDR3 DNA reads as TGTGCCAGCAGTTCCTCGGGCGGGGGGCGCATGAAGGGCACTGAAGCTTTCTTT. As protein: CASSSSGGGRMKGTEAFF. The J gene is TRBJ1-1, the V gene TRBV6-5, with D maybe TRBD1 (6 bases). CDR1 and CDR2 (germline): MNHEY, SVGAGI. Trimming took off 4 bases at V and 4 bases at J, with 25 bases between the two ends. The CDR3 has 18 amino acids.

This clonotype was seen more than once but under ten times. V usage is TRBV6-5 and J usage is TRBJ1-1; D is possibly TRBD1 (5 bases). This CDR3 contains 13 residues. The ends were cut back, 0 bases at V and 11 bases at J, with 13 bases in the middle. CDR1 is MNHEY, CDR2 SVGAGI, per germline. CDR3 in amino acids: CASSYSTGVGAFF. The CDR3 nucleotides read TGTGCCAGCAGTTACTCGACGGGGGTTGGTGCTTTCTTT.

The chain carries TRBV5-4 and TRBJ2-5, with 10 bases matching TRBD2. CDR1 and CDR2 (germline): SGHNT, YYREEE (reference sequence). Trimming cost V 0 bases and J 4 bases; bases outside gene matches: 6. The length of the CDR3 is 16 residues. CDR3 loop: CASSLGGASGGETQYF. DNA for the CDR3: TGTGCCAGCAGCTTGGGGGGGGCTAGCGGGGGAGAGACCCAGTACTTC. Full variable domain (missing parts from reference TRBV5-4 and TRBJ2-5): ETGVTQSPTHLIKTRGQQVTLRCSSQSGHNTVSWYQQALGQGPQFIFQYYREEENGRGNFPPRFSGLQFPNYSSELNVNALELDDSALYLCASSLGGASGGETQYFGPGTRLLVL.

The V gene is TRBV12-3 or TRBV12-4, the J gene TRBJ2-2; the D is unclear. With 6 bases removed from V and 0 bases from J, the gap between germline ends came to 8 bases. CDR3 length: 14 amino acids. The CDR3, as DNA: TGTGCCAGCAGCTCAGGACCGAACACCGGGGAGCTGTTTTTT. This encodes CASSSGPNTGELFF.

J is TRBJ1-1 and V is TRBV7-9; 12 bases agree with TRBD1. This CDR3 has 14 residues. The V segment lost 5 bases and the J segment 5 bases; nucleotides outside the gene matches: 3. Per the germline V gene, CDR1 is SEHNR and CDR2 is FQNEAQ (reference sequence). The CDR3 reads CASSPGQGATEAFF. In nucleotides, the CDR3 is TGTGCCAGCAGCCCGGGACAGGGGGCTACTGAAGCTTTCTTT.

The V gene is TRBV19, the J gene TRBJ1-5; 7 bases map to TRBD1. After removal of 5 bases from V and 2 bases from J, the junction contained 9 bases not matched to a gene. This CDR3 has 16 amino acids. CDR1 and CDR2 (germline): LNHDA, SQIVND (reference sequence). The CDR3 reads CASSAIQGSGNQPQHF. The CDR3 bases are TGTGCCAGTAGTGCTATACAGGGGAGTGGCAATCAGCCCCAGCATTTT.